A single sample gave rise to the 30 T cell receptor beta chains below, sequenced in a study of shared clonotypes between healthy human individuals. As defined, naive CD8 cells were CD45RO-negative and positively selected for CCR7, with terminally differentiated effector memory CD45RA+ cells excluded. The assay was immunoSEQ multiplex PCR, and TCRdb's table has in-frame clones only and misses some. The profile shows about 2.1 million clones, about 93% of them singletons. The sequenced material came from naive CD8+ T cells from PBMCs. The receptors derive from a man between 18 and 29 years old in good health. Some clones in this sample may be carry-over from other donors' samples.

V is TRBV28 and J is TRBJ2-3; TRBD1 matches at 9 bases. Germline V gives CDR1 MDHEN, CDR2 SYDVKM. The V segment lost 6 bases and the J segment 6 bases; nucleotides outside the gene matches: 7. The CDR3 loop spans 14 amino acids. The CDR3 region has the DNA TGTGCCAGCAGGGAACAGGGGGCCAGGGATACGCAGTATTTT. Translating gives CASREQGARDTQYF. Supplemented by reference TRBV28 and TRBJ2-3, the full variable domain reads DVKVTQSSRYLVKRTGEKVFLECVQDMDHENMFWYRQDPGLGLRLIYFSYDVKMKEKGDIPEGYSVSREKKERFSLILESASTNQTSMYLCASREQGARDTQYFGPGTRLTVL.

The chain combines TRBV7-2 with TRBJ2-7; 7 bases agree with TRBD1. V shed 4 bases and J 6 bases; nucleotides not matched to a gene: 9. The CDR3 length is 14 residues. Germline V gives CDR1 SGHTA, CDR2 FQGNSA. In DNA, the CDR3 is TGTGCCAGCAGCTCGAGACAGGGTTCTAGCGAGCAGTACTTC. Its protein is CASSSRQGSSEQYF.

CDR3 loop: CASGPTGATENYGYTF. In DNA form, the CDR3 reads TGTGCCAGCGGACCGACAGGGGCAACGGAGAACTATGGCTACACCTTC. This chain links TRBV11-2 with TRBJ1-2; 8 bases align to TRBD1. V was pared by 8 bases and J by 2 bases, with 13 bases of the junction left unmatched. This CDR3 region has 16 residues. CDR1 is SGHAT and CDR2 is FQNNGV in the germline V gene. Based on the CDR3 plus reference TRBV11-2 and TRBJ1-2, the full variable domain is EAGVAQSPRYKIIEKRQSVAFWCNPISGHATLYWYQQILGQGPKLLIQFQNNGVVDDSQLPKDRFSAERLKGVDSTLKIQPAKLEDSAVYLCASGPTGATENYGYTFGSGTRLTVV.

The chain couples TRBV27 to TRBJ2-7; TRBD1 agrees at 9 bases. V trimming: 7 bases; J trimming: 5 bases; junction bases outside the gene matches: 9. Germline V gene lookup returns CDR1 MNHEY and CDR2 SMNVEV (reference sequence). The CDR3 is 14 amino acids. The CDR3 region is CASIETGTGNEQYF. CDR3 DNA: TGTGCCAGCATCGAAACCGGGACAGGGAACGAGCAGTACTTC.

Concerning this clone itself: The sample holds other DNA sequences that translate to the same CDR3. CDR3 sequence: CASSPSTDTQYF. DNA of the CDR3: TGTGCCAGCAGCCCTAGCACAGATACGCAGTATTTT. V gene TRBV27 combines with J gene TRBJ2-3; D gene unclear. The CDR3 runs to 12 residues. V was clipped by 6 bases and J by 0 bases, with 4 bases between them. Germline CDR1 reads MNHEY; CDR2 reads SMNVEV (reference sequence).

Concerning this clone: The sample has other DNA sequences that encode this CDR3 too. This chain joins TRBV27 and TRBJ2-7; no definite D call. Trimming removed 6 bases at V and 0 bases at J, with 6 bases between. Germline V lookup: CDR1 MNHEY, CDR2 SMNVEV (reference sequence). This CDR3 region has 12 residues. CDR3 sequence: CASSSSSYEQYF. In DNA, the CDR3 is TGTGCCAGCAGCTCTAGCTCCTACGAGCAGTACTTC.

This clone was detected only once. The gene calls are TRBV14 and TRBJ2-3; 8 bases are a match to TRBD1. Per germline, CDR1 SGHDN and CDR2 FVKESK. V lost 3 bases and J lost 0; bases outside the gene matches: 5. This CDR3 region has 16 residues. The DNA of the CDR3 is TGTGCCAGCAGCCAGGGACAGGCCACTAGCACAGATACGCAGTATTTT. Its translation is CASSQGQATSTDTQYF.

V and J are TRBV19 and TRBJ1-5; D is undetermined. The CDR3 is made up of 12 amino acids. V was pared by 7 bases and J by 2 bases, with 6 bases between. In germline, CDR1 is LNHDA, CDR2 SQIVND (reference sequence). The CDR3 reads CASKRGNQPQHF. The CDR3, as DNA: TGTGCCAGTAAGAGGGGCAATCAGCCCCAGCATTTT.

The CDR3 region is CASSPRTVISGNTIYF. The CDR3 DNA follows: TGTGCCAGCAGCCCCAGGACGGTTATCTCTGGAAACACCATATATTTT. The chain is built from TRBV11-2 and TRBJ1-3; D gene uncertain. Trimming removed 5 bases at V and 0 bases at J, with 14 bases between. This CDR3 region has 16 residues. Germline lookup yields CDR1 SGHAT and CDR2 FQNNGV. Supplemented by reference TRBV11-2 and TRBJ1-3, the full variable domain reads EAGVAQSPRYKIIEKRQSVAFWCNPISGHATLYWYQQILGQGPKLLIQFQNNGVVDDSQLPKDRFSAERLKGVDSTLKIQPAKLEDSAVYLCASSPRTVISGNTIYFGEGSWLTVV.

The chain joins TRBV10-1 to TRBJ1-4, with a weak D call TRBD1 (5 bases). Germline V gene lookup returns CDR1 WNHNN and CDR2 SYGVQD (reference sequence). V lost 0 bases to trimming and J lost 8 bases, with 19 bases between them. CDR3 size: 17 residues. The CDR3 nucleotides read TGCGCCAGCAGTGAGTCGTCCTACAGGAGAATGTGGGAAAAACTGTTTTTT. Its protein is CASSESSYRRMWEKLFF.

CDR3 region: CATKSQVFHEQYF. CDR3 nucleotides: TGTGCAACTAAGTCACAGGTTTTCCACGAGCAGTACTTC. The chain joins TRBV19 to TRBJ2-7, with D possibly matching TRBD1 (5 bases). In germline, CDR1 is LNHDA, CDR2 SQIVND (reference sequence). This CDR3 contains 13 residues.

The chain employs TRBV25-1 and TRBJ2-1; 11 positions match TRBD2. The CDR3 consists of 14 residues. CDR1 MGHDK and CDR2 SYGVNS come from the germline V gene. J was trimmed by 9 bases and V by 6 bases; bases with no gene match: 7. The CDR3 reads CASSHTSGRSEQFF. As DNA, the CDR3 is TGTGCCAGCAGCCACACTAGCGGGAGATCTGAGCAGTTCTTC.

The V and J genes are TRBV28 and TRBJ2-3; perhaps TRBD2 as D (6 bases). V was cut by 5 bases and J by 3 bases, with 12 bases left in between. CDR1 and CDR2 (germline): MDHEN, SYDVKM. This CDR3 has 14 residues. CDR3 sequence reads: CASSLGGETDTQYF. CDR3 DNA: TGTGCCAGCAGTCTGGGCGGGGAGACAGATACGCAGTATTTT. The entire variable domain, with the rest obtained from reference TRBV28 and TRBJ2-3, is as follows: DVKVTQSSRYLVKRTGEKVFLECVQDMDHENMFWYRQDPGLGLRLIYFSYDVKMKEKGDIPEGYSVSREKKERFSLILESASTNQTSMYLCASSLGGETDTQYFGPGTRLTVL.

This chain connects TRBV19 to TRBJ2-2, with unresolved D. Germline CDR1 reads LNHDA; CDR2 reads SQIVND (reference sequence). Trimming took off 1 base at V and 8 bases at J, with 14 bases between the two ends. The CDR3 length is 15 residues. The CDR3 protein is CASSIVPGTQGELFF. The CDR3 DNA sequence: TGTGCCAGTAGTATAGTTCCGGGCACTCAGGGGGAGCTGTTTTTT.

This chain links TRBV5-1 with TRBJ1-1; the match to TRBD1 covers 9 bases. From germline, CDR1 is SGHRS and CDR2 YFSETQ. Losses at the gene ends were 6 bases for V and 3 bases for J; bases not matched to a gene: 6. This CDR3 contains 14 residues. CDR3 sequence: CASNDRGSDTEAFF. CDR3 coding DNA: TGCGCCAGCAACGACAGGGGGTCCGACACTGAAGCTTTCTTT. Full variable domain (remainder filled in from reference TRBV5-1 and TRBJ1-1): KAGVTQTPRYLIKTRGQQVTLSCSPISGHRSVSWYQQTPGQGLQFLFEYFSETQRNKGNFPGRFSGRQFSNSRSEMNVSTLELGDSALYLCASNDRGSDTEAFFGQGTRLTVV.

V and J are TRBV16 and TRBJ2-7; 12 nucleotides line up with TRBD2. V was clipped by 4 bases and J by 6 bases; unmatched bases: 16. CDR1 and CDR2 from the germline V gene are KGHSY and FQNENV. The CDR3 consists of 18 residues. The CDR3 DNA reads TGTGCCAGCAGCCGACTCCCGCTAGCGGGAGGGCAGTTAGGCGAGCAGTACTTC. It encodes CASSRLPLAGGQLGEQYF.

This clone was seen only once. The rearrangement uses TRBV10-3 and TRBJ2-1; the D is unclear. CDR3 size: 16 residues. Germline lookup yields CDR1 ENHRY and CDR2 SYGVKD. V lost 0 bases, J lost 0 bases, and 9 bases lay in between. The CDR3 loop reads CAISESPLSSYNEQFF. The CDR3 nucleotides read TGTGCCATCAGTGAGTCCCCCTTAAGCTCCTACAATGAGCAGTTCTTC.

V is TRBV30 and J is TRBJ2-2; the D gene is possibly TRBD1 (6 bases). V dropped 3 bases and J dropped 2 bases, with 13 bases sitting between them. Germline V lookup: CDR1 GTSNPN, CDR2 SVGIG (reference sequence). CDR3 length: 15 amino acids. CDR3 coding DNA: TGTGCCTGGAGGCCGACAGGATTTAACACCGGGGAGCTGTTTTTT. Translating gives CAWRPTGFNTGELFF.

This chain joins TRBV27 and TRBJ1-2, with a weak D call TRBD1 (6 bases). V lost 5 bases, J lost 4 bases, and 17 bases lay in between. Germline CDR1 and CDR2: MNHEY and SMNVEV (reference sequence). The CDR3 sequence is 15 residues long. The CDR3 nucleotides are TGTGCCAGCAGTACAGGGCCTTTCTCCCTCTATGGCTACACCTTC. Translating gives CASSTGPFSLYGYTF.

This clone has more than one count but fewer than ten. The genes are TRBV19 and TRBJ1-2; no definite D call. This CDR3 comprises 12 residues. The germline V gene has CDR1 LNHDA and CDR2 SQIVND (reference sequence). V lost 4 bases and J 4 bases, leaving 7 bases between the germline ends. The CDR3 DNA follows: TGTGCCAGTAGTACCCGGACCTATGGCTACACCTTC. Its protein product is CASSTRTYGYTF.

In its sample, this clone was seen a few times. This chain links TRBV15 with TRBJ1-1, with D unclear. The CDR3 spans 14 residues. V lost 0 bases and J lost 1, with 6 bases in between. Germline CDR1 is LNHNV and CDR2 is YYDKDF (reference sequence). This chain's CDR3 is CATSRDRENTEAFF. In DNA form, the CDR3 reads TGTGCCACCAGCAGAGATCGGGAGAACACTGAAGCTTTCTTT. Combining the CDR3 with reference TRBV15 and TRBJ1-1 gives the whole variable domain DAMVIQNPRYQVTQFGKPVTLSCSQTLNHNVMYWYQQKSSQAPKLLFHYYDKDFNNEADTPDNFQSRRPNTSFCFLDIRSPGLGDTAMYLCATSRDRENTEAFFGQGTRLTVV.

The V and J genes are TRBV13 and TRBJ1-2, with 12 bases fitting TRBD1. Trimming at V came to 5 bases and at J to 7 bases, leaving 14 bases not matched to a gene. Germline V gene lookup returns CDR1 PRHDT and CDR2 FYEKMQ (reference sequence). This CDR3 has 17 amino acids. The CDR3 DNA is TGTGCCAGCAGCCCCGAGGGACAGGGGGCGCACATCCGTGGCTACACCTTC. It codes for CASSPEGQGAHIRGYTF.

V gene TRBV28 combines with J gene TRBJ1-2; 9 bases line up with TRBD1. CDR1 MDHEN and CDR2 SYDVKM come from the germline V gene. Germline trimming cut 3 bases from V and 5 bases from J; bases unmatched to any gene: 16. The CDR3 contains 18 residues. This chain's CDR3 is CASSFLDRGRTQEYGYTF. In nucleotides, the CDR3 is TGTGCCAGCAGTTTCCTGGACAGGGGTCGAACTCAGGAGTATGGCTACACCTTC.

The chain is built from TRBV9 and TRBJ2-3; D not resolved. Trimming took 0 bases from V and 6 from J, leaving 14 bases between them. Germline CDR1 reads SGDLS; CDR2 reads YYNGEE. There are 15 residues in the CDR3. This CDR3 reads CASSVGLGFLDTQYF. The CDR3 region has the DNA TGTGCCAGCAGCGTAGGTTTAGGGTTTTTGGATACGCAGTATTTT. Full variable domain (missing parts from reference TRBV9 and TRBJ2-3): DSGVTQTPKHLITATGQRVTLRCSPRSGDLSVYWYQQSLDQGLQFLIQYYNGEERAKGNILERFSAQQFPDLHSELNLSSLELGDSALYFCASSVGLGFLDTQYFGPGTRLTVL.

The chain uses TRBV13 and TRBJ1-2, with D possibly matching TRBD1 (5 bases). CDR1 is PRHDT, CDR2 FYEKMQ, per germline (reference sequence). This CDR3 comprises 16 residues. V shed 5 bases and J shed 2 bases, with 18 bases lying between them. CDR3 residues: CASSTTDRGTNYGYTF. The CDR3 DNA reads TGTGCCAGCAGCACCACCGACCGGGGGACCAACTATGGCTACACCTTC.

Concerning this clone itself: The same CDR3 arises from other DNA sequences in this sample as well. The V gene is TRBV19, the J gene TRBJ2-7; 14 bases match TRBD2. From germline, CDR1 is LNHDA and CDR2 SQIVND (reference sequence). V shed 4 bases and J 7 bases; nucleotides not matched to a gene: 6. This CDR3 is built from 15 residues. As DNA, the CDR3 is TGTGCCAGTAGTAGGGGACTAGCGGGAGTTGGTGAGCAGTACTTC. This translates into CASSRGLAGVGEQYF.

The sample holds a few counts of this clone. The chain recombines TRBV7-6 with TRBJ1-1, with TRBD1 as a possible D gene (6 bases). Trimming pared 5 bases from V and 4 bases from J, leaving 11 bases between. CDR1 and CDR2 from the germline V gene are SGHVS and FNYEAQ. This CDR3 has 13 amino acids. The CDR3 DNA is TGTGCCAGCAGCACACAGGGAAGCACTGAAGCTTTCTTT. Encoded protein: CASSTQGSTEAFF.

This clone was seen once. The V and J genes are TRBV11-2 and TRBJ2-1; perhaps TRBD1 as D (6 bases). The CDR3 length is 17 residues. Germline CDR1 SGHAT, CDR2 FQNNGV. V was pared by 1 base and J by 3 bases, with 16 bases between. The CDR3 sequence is CASSLAPTGTIYNEQFF. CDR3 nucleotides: TGTGCCAGCAGCTTAGCACCGACCGGGACAATCTACAATGAGCAGTTCTTC.

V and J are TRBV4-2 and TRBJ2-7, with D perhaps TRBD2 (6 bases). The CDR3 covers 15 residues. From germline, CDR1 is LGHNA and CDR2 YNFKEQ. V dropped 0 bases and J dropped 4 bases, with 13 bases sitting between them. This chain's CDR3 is CASSQDRDWNYEQYF. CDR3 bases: TGTGCCAGCAGCCAAGATAGGGACTGGAATTACGAGCAGTACTTC.

In DNA, the CDR3 is TGTGCCAGTAGTGCGACTAGCGGGGACTCCTACGAGCAGTACTTC. This codes for CASSATSGDSYEQYF. The V and J genes are TRBV19 and TRBJ2-7; 11 bases agree with TRBD2. Germline lookup yields CDR1 LNHDA and CDR2 SQIVND (reference sequence). Trimming took 5 bases from V and 0 from J; bases not matched to a gene: 3. The CDR3 length is 15 residues.